This T cell receptor (beta chain) derives from a study of T cells in Graves' hyperthyroidism and ophthalmopathy (dated by TCRdb to between 2018 and 2021). About the full investigation: Peripheral blood was collected at initial diagnosis, before any treatment. A discovery cohort of about 100 patients, roughly 45 with Graves' ophthalmopathy and approximately 60 with stable Graves' hyperthyroidism, was used to find distinguishing TCR V-J signatures. Prospective prediction of ophthalmopathy was tested in an independent validation cohort consisting of roughly 20 hyperthyroidism patients and approximately 16 patients who later progressed to ophthalmopathy. For training and testing, the 100 or so patients in the discovery cohort were randomly divided in a 7:3 ratio. In addition, the study compared T-cell repertoires in thyroid tissue and in blood from over 5 Graves' hyperthyroidism patients. Once sampling was done, hyperthyroidism patients were given methimazole at a starting dose of 30 mg daily, whereas ophthalmopathy patients were given high-dose intravenous methylprednisolone. TCR Vbeta CDR3 sequencing of around 130 peripheral blood samples (approximately 44 ophthalmopathy, 75 or so hyperthyroidism and about 17 progressor patients) is reported in the paper. The research as a whole found: No statistical method was used to fix the sample size in advance, and group allocation was not hidden from the investigators. Most expanded thyroid clonotypes (frequency above 0.001) were also detected in blood, suggesting blood repertoires may reflect thyroid immune responses. During validation, the model predicted progression to ophthalmopathy a median of about 5.9 months ahead of onset, with around 71% sensitivity and around 72% specificity. In cross-validation, a model built on a 13 V-J signature told ophthalmopathy apart from stable hyperthyroidism with over 85% sensitivity and around 81% specificity, and in testing the same model reached 80%/75%.

A patient counted as having stable Graves' hyperthyroidism if no progression to ophthalmopathy occurred over 18 months of follow-up. The hyperthyroidism patients were between 18 and 65 years old and newly diagnosed, with a disease duration of less than 2 months. Any patient with an uncontrolled infection, another autoimmune disease, pregnancy or lactation was excluded. Diagnoses were based on clinical symptoms, serum thyroxine and TRAb, thyroid ultrasound and orbital computed tomography. PBMCs were separated from under 11 ml of fresh peripheral blood using Ficoll-Paque density gradient centrifugation. Total RNA was extracted with Trizol reagent, and quality was checked on an Agilent 2100 Bioanalyzer. From the germline V gene (reference sequence), CDR1 is LNHNV and CDR2 is YYDKDF. From the cysteine up to the phenylalanine, the CDR3 has a length of 14 residues. Of all the DNA, just the CDR3 is kept, 42 bases in frame from base 1. A distance of 14 bases separates the germline ends of V and J, which lose 3 bases and 8 bases respectively.

A remark on this clonotype: Its antigen remains undetermined. Nothing much larger sits one base from this clone, and base qualities are not available.

Amplification of TCR beta CDR3 regions was carried out from RNA transcripts. For the first round of RT-PCR on the TCR CDR3, the HTBI primer set was used together with the Qiagen OneStep RT-PCR kit. Libraries were constructed in a second round of multiplex PCR, after which size selection and purification were carried out. Sequencing of the libraries was done on an Illumina HiSeq2000 using paired-end 100 bp reads. The authors' analysis ran thus. SOAPnuke was used to process the raw data, throwing out any read that contained adapters or uncalled bases, had a mean Phred below 15, or lacked an exact constant-primer or identifier match. High-quality paired reads were merged using COPE v1.2.5, and each unique nucleotide sequence was defined as a clonotype. Clonotypes were aligned to IMGT TRBV, TRBD and TRBJ reference segments using MiTCR v1.1. Analysis was restricted to V-J combinations with a frequency above 0.0001, which covered 98% to 99.2% of repertoires. A TCS score was defined as the ratio of F50 (clonal expansion) to E x V (chaos), with BLOSUM62-based TCRdist applied between CDR3 peptides within each V-J. Welch's t-statistics and random forest reduced just over 500 V-J features to around 14, which were used in a naive Bayes classifier (R e1071). In-frame beta chains were kept once TCRdb had trimmed the public reads at Q25 with fastp and called clones with MiXCR. When rows share a CDR3 protein, they turn into one entry using the most common DNA and genes. The authors' filters were not applied to this entry. The sample table records 400,000 to 550,000 distinct CDR3 sequences; around 15% of these occur just once. Together, the top ten hold less than 20% of the sample.

This TCR came from a woman in her late teens or twenties with Graves' hyperthyroidism. The chain uses TRBV15 and TRBJ1-3, with the D gene not confidently named. The sequencing input was blood. The nucleotide sequence is TGTGCCACCAGCAGGGAGCTGGGGTTGGACACCATATATTTT. The resulting protein is CATSRELGLDTIYF. With all but the CDR3 taken from the reference TRBV15 and TRBJ1-3 genes, the full variable domain is: DAMVIQNPRYQVTQFGKPVTLSCSQTLNHNVMYWYQQKSSQAPKLLFHYYDKDFNNEADTPDNFQSRRPNTSFCFLDIRSPGLGDTAMYLCATSRELGLDTIYFGEGSWLTVV.